The 29 T cell receptor beta chains reported below all come from one sample, sequenced in a study of human T cells and chemical hapten exposure. Stated time point: patch test 3, about 24 weeks after DPC sensitization. The treatment was: therapeutic diphenylcyclopropenone sensitization with weekly scalp DPC. TCRdb re-derived calls from the RACE reads in MiXCR, one entry per CDR3 protein. The table shows tens of thousands of distinct CDR3 sequences, with 10% to 15% occurring only once. The sample in question was whole blood, obtained in connection with sensitization to the hapten diphenylcyclopropenone (DPC). These TCRs come from a woman aged 45-60 years with alopecia areata. Some clones in this sample may be carry-over from other donors' samples.

Regarding this clonotype: This may arise from a read error, as a much more abundant clone is one base away. V usage is TRBV5-4 and J usage is TRBJ2-5, with D possibly being TRBD1 or TRBD2 (5 bases each). Per the germline V gene, CDR1 is SGHNT and CDR2 is YYREEE (reference sequence). The CDR3 has 14 residues. V was clipped by 3 bases and J by 5 bases, with 14 bases between them. This chain's CDR3 is CASSSSGATETQYF. The CDR3 DNA sequence: TGTGCCAGCAGCTCATCCGGGGCTACCGAGACCCAGTACTTC.

In this sample, this clonotype turned up many times. The rearrangement uses TRBV20-1 and TRBJ1-5; D is ambiguous. Germline CDR1 is DFQATT and CDR2 is SNEGSKA (reference sequence). The CDR3 has 15 amino acids. Deletions cut 5 bases from V and 0 bases from J, with 14 bases between. The CDR3 bases are TGCAGTGCTCTCAATAGGGAGCATAGCAATCAGCCCCAGCATTTT. Residues: CSALNREHSNQPQHF.

This clonotype has more than one count but fewer than ten. The J gene is TRBJ2-1, the V gene TRBV3-1; 13 positions agree with TRBD2. This CDR3 spans 14 amino acids. Germline V gene lookup returns CDR1 LGHDT and CDR2 YNNKEL (reference sequence). Germline trimming cut 3 bases from V and 7 bases from J; bases unmatched to any gene: 0. The CDR3 spells CASSQTSGRNEQFF. In DNA form, the CDR3 reads TGTGCCAGCAGCCAGACTAGCGGGAGGAATGAGCAGTTCTTC.

This clonotype was observed many times. V usage is TRBV12-3 or TRBV12-4 and J usage is TRBJ1-1, with D hard to call. The CDR3 has 14 residues. The germline V and J ends were trimmed by 3 bases and 6 bases, with 14 bases remaining between them. The CDR3 loop reads CASSLGPGRAEAFF. The CDR3, as DNA: TGTGCCAGCAGTTTGGGCCCTGGGAGGGCTGAAGCTTTCTTT.

Ten or more counts support this clonotype. The CDR3 DNA is TGTGCCAGCAGCTTAGCGCAGGGGCAGCTCCACTCTGGAAACACCATATATTTT. Its protein product is CASSLAQGQLHSGNTIYF. The gene calls are TRBV7-8 and TRBJ1-3, with D maybe TRBD1 (6 bases). Germline V lookup: CDR1 SGHVS, CDR2 FQNEAQ. This CDR3 is built from 18 residues. The V gene lost 0 bases and the J gene lost 0 bases, with 15 bases spanning the gap.

To note about this clonotype: Mismatch with germline at one junction end may stem from a read error. V and J are TRBV7-7 and TRBJ2-3; 8 bases line up with TRBD2. In germline, CDR1 is SSHAT, CDR2 FNYEAQ (reference sequence). The CDR3 loop spans 18 amino acids. The CDR3 bases are TGTGCTAGCAGCTTAGGGCCCCGGGGAGCGGGAGCTGGTAATACGCAGTATTTT. Translation gives CASSLGPRGAGAGNTQYF.

This clonotype was seen many times. The CDR3: CASSQDPVGTDTQYF. In nucleotides, the CDR3 is TGTGCCAGCAGCCAAGATCCGGTGGGCACAGATACGCAGTATTTT. The gene calls are TRBV3-1 and TRBJ2-3; D gene ambiguous. In germline, CDR1 is LGHDT, CDR2 YNNKEL (reference sequence). The CDR3 has 15 residues. Deletions cut 0 bases from V and 1 base from J, with 8 bases between.

The sample holds many counts of this clonotype. The rearrangement uses TRBV18 and TRBJ2-7; possible D gene TRBD1, 6 bases. The CDR3 spans 16 residues. CDR1 KGHSH and CDR2 LQKENI come from the germline V gene. V gave up 3 bases and J gave up 1 base, with 16 bases separating them. CDR3: CASSPASGQRSYEQYF. The CDR3 DNA follows: TGTGCCAGCTCACCGGCGAGCGGACAGAGATCCTACGAGCAGTACTTC.

In this sample, this clonotype turned up a few times. V is TRBV11-1 and J is TRBJ2-2, with D possibly TRBD2 on 5 matching bases. Trimming shortened V by 7 bases and J by 7 bases, and 22 bases separated the two germline ends. CDR3 size: 16 residues. Germline CDR1 is SGHAT and CDR2 is FQDESV (reference sequence). The DNA of the CDR3 is TGTGCCAGCAACTCCAACTCGGCGGGCCGGAGCGGGGAGCTGTTTTTT. The encoded protein is CASNSNSAGRSGELFF. Full variable domain (rest looked up from reference TRBV11-1 and TRBJ2-2): EAEVAQSPRYKITEKSQAVAFWCDPISGHATLYWYRQILGQGPELLVQFQDESVVDDSQLPKDRFSAERLKGVDSTLKIQPAELGDSAMYLCASNSNSAGRSGELFFGEGSRLTVL.

In its sample, this clonotype ranks as medium-sized. This rearrangement joins TRBV5-1 to TRBJ2-7, with 7 bases identical to TRBD1. V shed 5 bases and J 5 bases; nucleotides not matched to a gene: 1. This CDR3 has 11 residues. The germline V gene has CDR1 SGHRS and CDR2 YFSETQ. The CDR3, as DNA: TGCGCCAGCAGGACAGGGAACGAGCAGTACTTC. It yields the protein CASRTGNEQYF. Looking up the rest from reference TRBV5-1 and TRBJ2-7 gives the full variable domain: KAGVTQTPRYLIKTRGQQVTLSCSPISGHRSVSWYQQTPGQGLQFLFEYFSETQRNKGNFPGRFSGRQFSNSRSEMNVSTLELGDSALYLCASRTGNEQYFGPGTRLTVT.

The genes are TRBV5-1 and TRBJ2-1; TRBD2 matches at 14 bases. Germline V gene data show CDR1 as SGHRS and CDR2 as YFSETQ. The CDR3 has 16 amino acids. V dropped 5 bases and J dropped 6; count of bases not matched to a gene: 7. The CDR3 nucleotides are TGCGCCAGCAGTTTTTTAGGACTAGCGGGAGGCAATGAGCAGTTCTTC. It codes for CASSFLGLAGGNEQFF.

Ten or more counts support this clonotype. The J gene is TRBJ1-6, the V gene TRBV7-3; 9 nucleotides align to TRBD1. Germline CDR1 SGHTA, CDR2 FQGTGA. The length of the CDR3 is 15 residues. V lost 1 base to trimming and J lost 10 bases; unmatched junction nucleotides: 5. CDR3 sequence reads: CASSLIGDRDSPLHF. The CDR3 nucleotides are TGTGCCAGCAGCTTAATCGGGGACAGGGACTCACCCCTCCACTTT.

This clonotype came up many times. The chain recombines TRBV7-7 with TRBJ2-5; perhaps D is TRBD1 or TRBD2 (5 bases each). V dropped 5 bases and J dropped 7 bases, with 14 bases sitting between them. CDR3 length equals 13 residues. Germline V gives CDR1 SSHAT, CDR2 FNYEAQ (reference sequence). CDR3 in amino acids: CASSPGAGGTQYF. DNA of the CDR3: TGTGCCAGCAGCCCCGGGGCCGGAGGGACCCAGTACTTC.

This clonotype was found many times. The chain couples TRBV12-3 or TRBV12-4 to TRBJ2-7; D not resolved. The CDR3 is 14 residues long. V was pared by 3 bases and J by 2 bases, with 11 bases between. CDR3 DNA: TGTGCCAGCAGTTTCGGCAGGCTGCCCTACGAGCAGTACTTC. Translating it yields CASSFGRLPYEQYF.

This clonotype was observed a few times. The chain links TRBV3-1 to TRBJ1-1; D unresolved. The length of the CDR3 is 14 residues. Germline V gene lookup returns CDR1 LGHDT and CDR2 YNNKEL (reference sequence). Trimming left V 6 bases short and J 1 base short, with 12 bases between. This CDR3 is CASRFLSRNTEAFF. DNA for the CDR3: TGTGCCAGCAGATTTTTGAGCCGGAACACTGAAGCTTTCTTT.

CDR3 nucleotides: TGTGCCAGCAGCGAAGGGACTAGGGTTGAGGGGGAGACCCAGTACTTC. It yields the protein CASSEGTRVEGETQYF. The chain recombines TRBV7-8 with TRBJ2-5; 8 nucleotides match TRBD2. CDR1 and CDR2 (germline): SGHVS, FQNEAQ. Trimming took 5 bases from V and 5 from J; bases not matched to a gene: 13. The CDR3 has 16 amino acids.

This clonotype turned up a few times. V and J are TRBV6-6 and TRBJ2-1, with a possible D match to TRBD2 (6 bases). Trimming removed 3 bases at V and 3 bases at J, with 12 bases between. Germline assignment: CDR1 MNHNY and CDR2 SVGAGI (reference sequence). The CDR3 runs to 15 residues. In nucleotides, the CDR3 is TGTGCCAGCAGTTATGGGCTAGCGCTCTACAATGAGCAGTTCTTC. Translation: CASSYGLALYNEQFF.

This clonotype was recorded many times. The chain is built from TRBV7-9 and TRBJ1-1; maybe TRBD1 (5 bases). Trimming left V 1 base short and J 1 base short, with 7 bases between. The CDR3 length is 14 residues. Looked up from germline, CDR1 is SEHNR and CDR2 is FQNEAQ (reference sequence). DNA for the CDR3: TGTGCCAGCAGCTTAGAGGGGTGGAACACTGAAGCTTTCTTT. Amino acid sequence: CASSLEGWNTEAFF.

This clonotype has a count of ten or more. This chain uses TRBV14 with TRBJ2-3; no firm D call. Germline CDR1 reads SGHDN; CDR2 reads FVKESK. The length of the CDR3 is 14 residues. The germline V and J ends were trimmed by 0 bases and 4 bases, with 8 bases remaining between them. As DNA, the CDR3 is TGTGCCAGCAGCCAAGATCTAGATTCAGATACGCAGTATTTT. Translating it yields CASSQDLDSDTQYF.

The chain joins TRBV7-2 to TRBJ1-1; 7 bases align to TRBD1. Trimming removed 6 bases from V and 4 bases from J; junction bases left unmatched: 14. The CDR3 totals 16 residues. Germline values: CDR1 SGHTA, CDR2 FQGNSA. The CDR3 here is CASSRNFDRAGTEAFF. CDR3 DNA sequence: TGTGCCAGCAGTCGCAACTTTGACAGGGCCGGCACTGAAGCTTTCTTT.

The chain employs TRBV5-1 and TRBJ2-1, with TRBD2 matching over 10 bases. V shed 4 bases, J shed 9 bases, and the junction held 16 bases outside the gene matches. In germline, CDR1 is SGHRS, CDR2 YFSETQ. CDR3 length: 17 residues. The CDR3 loop is CASSALGSGRASGEQFF. The CDR3 DNA is TGCGCCAGCAGCGCCCTGGGGAGCGGGAGGGCCAGTGGTGAGCAGTTCTTC.

This clonotype showed up just a few times. The chain employs TRBV29-1 and TRBJ2-5; perhaps TRBD1 as D (6 bases). Trimming took 5 bases from V and 2 from J, leaving 9 bases between them. This CDR3 region has 12 residues. Germline V gene sequence: CDR1 SQVTM, CDR2 ANQGSEA. DNA for the CDR3: TGCAGCGTTCAAGGACAGCAAGAGACCCAGTACTTC. This sequence encodes CSVQGQQETQYF.

V is TRBV5-5 and J is TRBJ2-7; D call uncertain. The CDR3 is 14 residues long. The germline CDR1 and CDR2 sequences are SGHKS and YYEKEE (reference sequence). Trimming removed 0 bases at V and 0 bases at J, with 7 bases between. Here the CDR3 DNA reads TGTGCCAGCAGCTTGGTGATTAGCTCCTACGAGCAGTACTTC. Translated: CASSLVISSYEQYF.

There are many counts of this clonotype. The chain joins TRBV7-6 to TRBJ2-5; weak D call: TRBD2 (6 bases). This CDR3 is 11 amino acids long. Germline-derived CDR1 and CDR2 are SGHVS and FNYEAQ. Trimming left V 11 bases short and J 5 bases short, with 12 bases between. CDR3 protein: CALGGEETQYF. The CDR3 region has the DNA TGTGCCCTGGGGGGTGAGGAGACCCAGTACTTC.

Only a few counts were recorded for this clonotype. This chain uses TRBV25-1 with TRBJ2-7, with D uncertain. The length of the CDR3 is 12 residues. The V and J ends lost 2 bases and 9 bases respectively, with 11 bases between them. Germline assignment: CDR1 MGHDK and CDR2 SYGVNS. The CDR3 coding sequence is TGTGCCAGCAGTGAAGGTCTCGCGCGGCAGTACTTC. Its protein is CASSEGLARQYF.

This chain joins TRBV5-4 and TRBJ2-1; no clear D gene. The V gene's germline CDR1 is SGHNT and CDR2 YYREEE (reference sequence). This CDR3 region has 13 residues. Trimming removed 1 base at V and 6 bases at J, with 8 bases between. In nucleotides, the CDR3 is TGTGCCAGCAGCTTGTCACTAAGCAATGAGCAGTTCTTC. Translated, it gives CASSLSLSNEQFF.

The table lists this clonotype with a few counts. The chain employs TRBV5-4 and TRBJ2-5; D remains ambiguous. From germline, CDR1 is SGHNT and CDR2 YYREEE (reference sequence). The V end was cut by 4 bases, the J end by 2 bases, with 15 bases between. The CDR3 is made up of 15 amino acids. This CDR3 is CASSPRRGVQETQYF. CDR3 sequence (DNA): TGTGCCAGCAGCCCCAGGAGAGGAGTTCAAGAGACCCAGTACTTC.

This clonotype was found many times. The chain carries TRBV29-1 and TRBJ1-3, with D hard to call. Germline CDR1 and CDR2: SQVTM and ANQGSEA. Trimming took off 0 bases at V and 2 bases at J, with 5 bases between the two ends. CDR3 length equals 13 residues. The CDR3 region is CSVEDTAGNTIYF. DNA of the CDR3: TGCAGCGTTGAAGACACAGCTGGAAACACCATATATTTT.

A note on this clonotype: Sequence at one end of the junction differs from germline and may be a read error. The CDR3 here is CVSSSSPGYTF. The DNA for the CDR3 is TGTGTCAGCAGCTCGTCCCCGGGCTACACCTTC. The V call is TRBV7-9, the J call TRBJ1-2; D gene ambiguous. This CDR3 is 11 amino acids long. Germline CDR1 SEHNR, CDR2 FQNEAQ (reference sequence).